This T cell receptor (beta chain) was sequenced in a study of Graves' ophthalmopathy and Graves' hyperthyroidism. Study details: Hyperthyroidism showing no ophthalmopathy within 18 months of follow-up was stable. Findings of the study overall: A model built from 13 signatures distinguished ophthalmopathy from stable hyperthyroidism with roughly 90% sensitivity and 81.08% specificity. Blood also contained most of the expanded thyroid clonotypes above 0.001 frequency.

Amplification from RNA transcripts yielded the TCR beta CDR3 regions. HTBI primers were employed in first-round RT-PCR, then a second-round multiplex PCR followed. MiXCR was run by TCRdb on the multiplex PCR reads, yielding one entry per CDR3 protein. This table has around 1,000,000 distinct CDR3 sequences, 36% appearing once. Germline values: CDR1 LGHNA, CDR2 YSLEER. CDR3 length: 15 amino acids. V lost 0 bases and J 4 bases, leaving 12 bases between the germline ends. A word on this clonotype: The antigen is undetermined.

Among the exclusions were patients with other autoimmune diseases, uncontrolled infections, pregnancy or lactation. The clonotype was recovered from an adult man with Graves' hyperthyroidism. Sequencing used peripheral blood or thyroid tissue (not recorded which). V is TRBV4-3 and J is TRBJ1-2; weak D call: TRBD1 (5 bases). This chain's CDR3 is CASSQESGGPYGYTF. CDR3 sequence (DNA): TGCGCCAGCAGCCAAGAGTCGGGGGGTCCCTATGGCTACACCTTC.